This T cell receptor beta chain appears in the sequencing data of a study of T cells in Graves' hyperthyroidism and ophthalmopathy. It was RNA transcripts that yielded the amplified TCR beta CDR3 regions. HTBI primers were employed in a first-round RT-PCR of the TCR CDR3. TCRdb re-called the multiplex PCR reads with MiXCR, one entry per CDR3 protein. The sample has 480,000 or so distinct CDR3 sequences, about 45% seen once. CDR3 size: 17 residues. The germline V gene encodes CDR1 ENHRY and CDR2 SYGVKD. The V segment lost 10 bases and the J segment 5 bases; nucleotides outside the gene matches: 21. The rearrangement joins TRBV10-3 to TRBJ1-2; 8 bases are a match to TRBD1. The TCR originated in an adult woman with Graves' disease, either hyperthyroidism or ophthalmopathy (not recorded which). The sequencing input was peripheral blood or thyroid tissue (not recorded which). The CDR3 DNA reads TGTGCCAGCAGCCAAGACGTTGGGCAGGGGGCTCGGTATGGCTACACCTTC. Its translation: CASSQDVGQGARYGYTF.